These 11 T cell receptor beta chains share one sample of origin, sequenced in a study of OX40 agonist ivuxolimab in advanced cancers. Generated by immunoSEQ multiplex PCR, the TCRdb table keeps only in-frame clones and is missing some. The top ten clones hold 13% of a sample with about 19,000 clones, roughly 85% of them seen once. The starting material was CD4+ or CD8+ T cells sorted from blood, obtained in a trial of the OX40 agonist ivuxolimab. Receptors were obtained from an adult with an advanced solid tumor such as melanoma, head and neck, liver or kidney cancer.

This sequence joins TRBV6-6 and TRBJ1-1; D call uncertain. The V gene lost 2 bases and the J gene lost 0 bases, with 7 bases spanning the gap. The CDR3 extends over 14 amino acids. CDR1 and CDR2 from the germline V gene are MNHNY and SVGAGI (reference sequence). DNA for the CDR3: TGTGCCAGCAGTTACACAAGGTTGAACACTGAAGCTTTCTTT. This encodes CASSYTRLNTEAFF.

The chain employs TRBV7-9 and TRBJ2-7, with 10 nucleotides matching TRBD2. The CDR3 is 14 amino acids. V lost 4 bases to trimming and J lost 3 bases; unmatched junction nucleotides: 3. The germline V gene has CDR1 SEHNR and CDR2 FQNEAQ (reference sequence). The CDR3 loop reads CASSSPSGGYEQYF. As DNA, the CDR3 is TGTGCCAGCAGCTCTCCTAGCGGGGGCTACGAGCAGTACTTC.

The genes are TRBV7-9 and TRBJ2-6, with unresolved D. In germline, CDR1 is SEHNR, CDR2 FQNEAQ (reference sequence). V was trimmed by 7 bases and J by 4 bases, leaving 14 bases between them. The CDR3 covers 15 residues. The CDR3 here is CASTPQGRGANVLTF. The CDR3 nucleotides are TGTGCCAGCACTCCTCAAGGACGGGGGGCCAACGTCCTGACTTTC. The whole variable domain, filled in from reference TRBV7-9 and TRBJ2-6, reads DTGVSQNPRHKITKRGQNVTFRCDPISEHNRLYWYRQTLGQGPEFLTYFQNEAQLEKSRLLSDRFSAERPKGSFSTLEIQRTEQGDSAMYLCASTPQGRGANVLTFGAGSRLTVL.

The genes are TRBV2 and TRBJ2-3, with 10 bases that match TRBD2. V was pared by 7 bases and J by 6 bases, with 13 bases of the junction left unmatched. The CDR3 runs 16 residues. CDR1 and CDR2 (germline): SNHLY, FYNNEI. CDR3 amino acids: CASIRVAGGVRDTQYF. CDR3 bases: TGTGCCAGCATAAGAGTAGCGGGGGGAGTCCGGGATACGCAGTATTTT.

The J gene is TRBJ2-3, the V gene TRBV5-6; D unclear. The ends were cut back, 3 bases at V and 1 base at J, with 12 bases in the middle. Germline CDR1 reads SGHDT; CDR2 reads YYEEEE. The CDR3 has 15 residues. Here the CDR3 reads CASSYSPQGTDTQYF. Here the CDR3 DNA reads TGTGCCAGCAGCTATTCCCCTCAGGGCACAGATACGCAGTATTTT.

This clone is large in the sample. The chain employs TRBV27 and TRBJ1-1; D call uncertain. Looked up from germline, CDR1 is MNHEY and CDR2 is SMNVEV (reference sequence). With 8 bases removed from V and 4 bases from J, the gap between germline ends came to 20 bases. The CDR3 is 15 amino acids. CDR3 residues: CASYLPSPWSTEAFF. CDR3 sequence (DNA): TGTGCCAGCTATCTCCCTTCACCCTGGAGCACTGAAGCTTTCTTT.

This chain links TRBV13 with TRBJ1-1; the match to TRBD1 covers 8 bases. Losses at the gene ends were 5 bases for V and 5 bases for J; bases not matched to a gene: 7. Germline V gives CDR1 PRHDT, CDR2 FYEKMQ (reference sequence). CDR3 length: 14 residues. CDR3 protein: CASSQGQGVTEAFF. The CDR3 DNA reads as TGTGCCAGCAGCCAAGGACAGGGAGTGACTGAAGCTTTCTTT.

The V call is TRBV6-6, the J call TRBJ1-1, with D tentatively TRBD1 (5 bases). V was cut by 4 bases and J by 2 bases, with 11 bases left in between. This CDR3 is 14 amino acids long. Germline assignment: CDR1 MNHNY and CDR2 SVGAGI (reference sequence). The CDR3 nucleotides are TGTGCCAGCAGTTTAGGGGATTCTAACACTGAAGCTTTCTTT. Residues: CASSLGDSNTEAFF.

V and J are TRBV7-9 and TRBJ2-5; 10 bases match TRBD1. This CDR3 contains 15 residues. Trimming took 5 bases from V and 1 from J; bases not matched to a gene: 4. Germline assignment: CDR1 SEHNR and CDR2 FQNEAQ (reference sequence). DNA of the CDR3: TGTGCCAGCAGCCGGACAGGGGGTGTCCAAGAGACCCAGTACTTC. Translation gives CASSRTGGVQETQYF.

The chain carries TRBV23-1 and TRBJ1-1; D may be TRBD1 (5 bases). TRBV23-1 is flagged as an ORF with uncertain function. The CDR3 runs to 11 residues. V lost 10 bases and J 1 base, leaving 7 bases between the germline ends. In nucleotides, the CDR3 is TGCGCCACCACAGGGAACACTGAAGCTTTCTTT. Translating gives CATTGNTEAFF.

V is TRBV9 and J is TRBJ2-7, with a weak D call TRBD2 (5 bases). This CDR3 is built from 13 residues. Looked up from germline, CDR1 is SGDLS and CDR2 is YYNGEE. Trimming removed 3 bases from V and 3 bases from J, with 10 bases in between. CDR3 coding DNA: TGTGCCAGCAGCGCGGGATCGAGCTACGAGCAGTACTTC. Protein product: CASSAGSSYEQYF. The whole variable domain, filled in from reference TRBV9 and TRBJ2-7, reads DSGVTQTPKHLITATGQRVTLRCSPRSGDLSVYWYQQSLDQGLQFLIQYYNGEERAKGNILERFSAQQFPDLHSELNLSSLELGDSALYFCASSAGSSYEQYFGPGTRLTVT.